Below, 27 T cell receptor beta chains from the same sample are listed, as sequenced in a study of blood T cell repertoires in COVID-19. Generated by immunoSEQ multiplex PCR, the TCRdb table keeps only in-frame clones and is missing some. Of approximately 91,000 clones in the sample, about three quarters were seen once. The material sequenced was peripheral blood. The receptors derive from a man aged 70 or older with acute or convalescent COVID-19.

The V call is TRBV9, the J call TRBJ2-1; D perhaps matches TRBD2 (5 bases). Trimming left V 3 bases short and J 2 bases short, with 15 bases between. The CDR3 has 16 residues. The germline CDR1 and CDR2 sequences are SGDLS and YYNGEE. The CDR3 sequence is CASSGGSGNTYNEQFF. For the CDR3, the DNA is TGTGCCAGCAGCGGAGGAAGCGGTAACACCTACAATGAGCAGTTCTTC.

This rearrangement joins TRBV11-2 to TRBJ2-5; D possibly corresponds to TRBD2 (5 bases). The CDR3 has 15 residues. V lost 5 bases and J lost 1, with 14 bases in between. Germline V CDR1 and CDR2: SGHAT, FQNNGV. This chain's CDR3 is CASSLIATSQETQYF. CDR3 nucleotides: TGTGCCAGCAGCCTGATAGCGACCAGCCAAGAGACCCAGTACTTC.

The rearrangement joins TRBV7-8 to TRBJ2-3, with 11 positions matching TRBD2. The CDR3 has 14 amino acids. The germline V gene has CDR1 SGHVS and CDR2 FQNEAQ. V was clipped by 6 bases and J by 6 bases; unmatched bases: 5. The CDR3 region is CASSLLAGVDTQYF. DNA of the CDR3: TGTGCCAGCAGTTTACTAGCGGGAGTGGATACGCAGTATTTT.

The V call is TRBV7-3, the J call TRBJ2-3; D is perhaps TRBD2 (5 bases). CDR3 size: 16 residues. Germline CDR1 is SGHTA and CDR2 is FQGTGA. The germline V and J ends were trimmed by 8 bases and 0 bases, with 18 bases remaining between them. The DNA for the CDR3 is TGTGCCAGCGGACGGGGAGAGGGTCCTAGCACAGATACGCAGTATTTT. Its protein product is CASGRGEGPSTDTQYF. Using reference TRBV7-3 and TRBJ2-3 for the parts outside the CDR3, the full variable domain is GAGVSQTPSNKVTEKGKYVELRCDPISGHTALYWYRQSLGQGPEFLIYFQGTGAADDSGLPNDRFFAVRPEGSVSTLKIQRTERGDSAVYLCASGRGEGPSTDTQYFGPGTRLTVL.

With regard to this clone: This likely traces to a read error, being one base from a far larger clone. The chain combines TRBV5-1 with TRBJ2-7, with TRBD2 matching 14 bases. Germline V gene lookup returns CDR1 SGHRS and CDR2 YFSETQ. This CDR3 is 14 amino acids long. The CDR3 here is CARSRLAGGGEQYF. The CDR3 nucleotides read TGCGCCCGCAGCCGACTAGCGGGAGGGGGGGAGCAGTACTTC.

The rearrangement uses TRBV18 and TRBJ2-5; 8 bases map to TRBD1. Germline V gene sequence: CDR1 KGHSH, CDR2 LQKENI. The CDR3 has 14 residues. With 5 bases clipped from V and 3 bases from J, the junction kept 5 bases outside the gene matches. CDR3 DNA: TGTGCCAGCTCAGGACAGACAGGGGAAGAGACCCAGTACTTC. Encoded protein: CASSGQTGEETQYF.

V and J are TRBV23-1 and TRBJ2-7, with a possible D match to TRBD1 (6 bases). TRBV23-1 counts as an open reading frame of uncertain function. V lost 5 bases to trimming and J lost 2 bases, with 19 bases between them. This CDR3 has 16 amino acids. The CDR3, as DNA: TGCGCCAGCAGTTTAACCCCGGGACATCGCACCTACGAGCAGTACTTC. Translated, it gives CASSLTPGHRTYEQYF.

This clone was seen ten or more times. V gene TRBV14 combines with J gene TRBJ2-7; perhaps TRBD2 as D (5 bases). Germline CDR1 reads SGHDN; CDR2 reads FVKESK. CDR3 length equals 14 residues. Trimming cost V 0 bases and J 4 bases, with 10 bases left between them. The CDR3 here is CASSQDMGEYEQYF. The CDR3 bases are TGTGCCAGCAGCCAAGATATGGGAGAGTACGAGCAGTACTTC.

The chain recombines TRBV27 with TRBJ2-7; perhaps TRBD1 as D (6 bases). The CDR3 contains 13 residues. Germline V gives CDR1 MNHEY, CDR2 SMNVEV (reference sequence). V was clipped by 8 bases and J by 3 bases, with 14 bases between them. In DNA, the CDR3 is TGTGCCAGCCAGGGGCAGGACAACTACGAGCAGTACTTC. Translation: CASQGQDNYEQYF.

The rearrangement joins TRBV5-1 to TRBJ2-3; 14 nucleotides match TRBD2. Unmatched junction bases numbered 13, after V lost 5 bases and J lost 2 bases. Per germline, CDR1 SGHRS and CDR2 YFSETQ. This CDR3 region has 19 residues. The CDR3 sequence: CASSRHSGTSGSTTDTQYF. For the CDR3, the DNA is TGCGCCAGCAGTCGACACTCCGGGACTAGCGGGAGTACCACAGATACGCAGTATTTT. The complete variable domain, with remaining parts taken from reference TRBV5-1 and TRBJ2-3, reads KAGVTQTPRYLIKTRGQQVTLSCSPISGHRSVSWYQQTPGQGLQFLFEYFSETQRNKGNFPGRFSGRQFSNSRSEMNVSTLELGDSALYLCASSRHSGTSGSTTDTQYFGPGTRLTVL.

V gene TRBV24-1 combines with J gene TRBJ2-1, with 8 nucleotides matching TRBD1. The CDR3 is 13 residues long. V trimming: 3 bases; J trimming: 9 bases; junction bases outside the gene matches: 3. Germline loops: CDR1 KGHDR, CDR2 SFDVKD. CDR3 in DNA: TGTGCCACCAGTGATCTCGACAGGGGTGAGCAGTTCTTC. Its translation is CATSDLDRGEQFF.

A single count supports this clone. The V and J genes are TRBV5-1 and TRBJ2-6; D is perhaps TRBD2 (5 bases). The germline gives CDR1 SGHRS, CDR2 YFSETQ. This CDR3 is 16 amino acids long. V lost 1 base and J lost 2, with 10 bases in between. The CDR3 reads CASSLNAGTGANVLTF. The CDR3 nucleotides are TGCGCCAGCAGCTTGAATGCGGGCACTGGGGCCAACGTCCTGACTTTC.

This clone appeared a single time. This CDR3 is CASSLVRARGLAKNIQYF. DNA of the CDR3: TGTGCCAGCAGCTTGGTAAGGGCTAGGGGACTAGCCAAAAACATTCAGTACTTC. The V gene is TRBV5-6, the J gene TRBJ2-4; possible D gene TRBD2, 6 bases. Germline CDR1 and CDR2: SGHDT and YYEEEE. With 0 bases removed from V and 0 bases from J, the gap between germline ends came to 16 bases. The CDR3 is made up of 18 amino acids. Full variable domain (remainder filled in from reference TRBV5-6 and TRBJ2-4): DAGVTQSPTHLIKTRGQQVTLRCSPKSGHDTVSWYQQALGQGPQFIFQYYEEEERQRGNFPDRFSGHQFPNYSSELNVNALLLGDSALYLCASSLVRARGLAKNIQYFGAGTRLSVL.

This rearrangement joins TRBV18 to TRBJ2-2; D might be TRBD1 (6 bases). The CDR3 length is 15 residues. Trimming pared 5 bases from V and 0 bases from J, leaving 10 bases between. Looked up from germline, CDR1 is KGHSH and CDR2 is LQKENI. This CDR3 reads CASSSDRPNTGELFF. In nucleotides, the CDR3 is TGTGCCAGCTCATCCGACAGGCCGAACACCGGGGAGCTGTTTTTT.

The chain combines TRBV27 with TRBJ2-2; 9 positions match TRBD1. The CDR3 runs 15 residues. V shed 7 bases and J 2 bases; nucleotides not matched to a gene: 5. The germline V gene encodes CDR1 MNHEY and CDR2 SMNVEV (reference sequence). The CDR3 here is CASTPDRGNTGELFF. For the CDR3, the DNA is TGTGCCAGCACACCGGACAGGGGCAACACCGGGGAGCTGTTTTTT.

This clone came up once. The chain is built from TRBV5-4 and TRBJ2-2; 8 bases map to TRBD1. The trim removed 4 bases at V and 1 base at J, leaving 6 bases unmatched. The CDR3 length is 16 residues. The germline V gene encodes CDR1 SGHNT and CDR2 YYREEE (reference sequence). The CDR3 loop is CASSDIGQGNTGELFF. The CDR3 nucleotides are TGTGCCAGCAGCGATATTGGACAGGGGAACACCGGGGAGCTGTTTTTT. Combining the CDR3 with reference TRBV5-4 and TRBJ2-2 gives the whole variable domain ETGVTQSPTHLIKTRGQQVTLRCSSQSGHNTVSWYQQALGQGPQFIFQYYREEENGRGNFPPRFSGLQFPNYSSELNVNALELDDSALYLCASSDIGQGNTGELFFGEGSRLTVL.

This clone was counted a single time. V usage is TRBV6-1 and J usage is TRBJ2-7, with a tentative D call TRBD2 (5 bases). V was trimmed by 0 bases and J by 4 bases, leaving 7 bases between them. Germline values: CDR1 MNHNS, CDR2 SASEGT. The CDR3 runs to 13 residues. CDR3 protein: CASSEAEGYEQYF. The CDR3 DNA sequence: TGTGCCAGCAGTGAAGCTGAGGGTTACGAGCAGTACTTC.

The CDR3 reads CSVETGGRGTQYF. The CDR3 DNA reads TGCAGCGTTGAGACAGGGGGCCGGGGGACGCAGTATTTT. The rearrangement joins TRBV29-1 to TRBJ2-3, with 10 bases fitting TRBD1. Germline V gene sequence: CDR1 SQVTM, CDR2 ANQGSEA. The CDR3 runs 13 residues. Unmatched junction bases numbered 6, after V lost 3 bases and J lost 9 bases.

In its sample, this clone was seen once. The rearrangement uses TRBV19 and TRBJ2-1; TRBD2 is a possible D gene (5 bases). V was pared by 5 bases and J by 6 bases, with 17 bases between. CDR1 is LNHDA and CDR2 is SQIVND in the germline V gene (reference sequence). This CDR3 contains 15 residues. Here the CDR3 DNA reads TGTGCCAGTAGTCAACGTCGGGGATGGGGCAATGAGCAGTTCTTC. Its protein is CASSQRRGWGNEQFF.

This clone was recorded once. This chain uses TRBV4-1 with TRBJ2-5; D possibly corresponds to TRBD2 (6 bases). The CDR3 consists of 15 residues. The ends were cut back, 2 bases at V and 1 base at J, with 11 bases in the middle. Germline CDR1 MGHRA, CDR2 YSYEKL. The chain's CDR3 is CASSQTLAIQETQYF. The CDR3 DNA follows: TGCGCCAGCAGCCAAACACTAGCAATCCAAGAGACCCAGTACTTC.

The rearrangement joins TRBV30 to TRBJ1-2, with a weak D call TRBD1 (6 bases). The germline CDR1 and CDR2 sequences are GTSNPN and SVGIG (reference sequence). The CDR3 spans 11 residues. V was trimmed by 4 bases and J by 7 bases, leaving 10 bases between them. The CDR3, as DNA: TGTGCCTGGATACAGGGAAGTGGCTACACCTTC. Translation: CAWIQGSGYTF.

Many counts were recorded for this clone. The chain links TRBV19 to TRBJ1-1; D is perhaps TRBD1 (6 bases). This CDR3 contains 15 residues. Trimming pared 3 bases from V and 0 bases from J, leaving 11 bases between. Germline CDR1 is LNHDA and CDR2 is SQIVND (reference sequence). The CDR3 nucleotides are TGTGCCAGTAGTATTGGGCCAGGGGTGAACACTGAAGCTTTCTTT. This sequence encodes CASSIGPGVNTEAFF.

The chain carries TRBV29-1 and TRBJ2-2; 8 positions agree with TRBD1. The CDR3 length is 14 residues. V lost 6 bases, J lost 4 bases, and 7 bases stayed unmatched. Germline V gene sequence: CDR1 SQVTM, CDR2 ANQGSEA. This chain's CDR3 is CSVRGQGGTGELFF. The DNA of the CDR3 is TGCAGCGTGCGCGGACAGGGCGGCACCGGGGAGCTGTTTTTT.

V and J are TRBV2 and TRBJ1-2, with D uncertain. V lost 6 bases and J lost 6, with 23 bases in between. The CDR3 has 16 amino acids. Germline V gives CDR1 SNHLY, CDR2 FYNNEI. CDR3 region: CASRAGREKLHHGYTF. DNA for the CDR3: TGTGCCAGCAGGGCCGGACGGGAAAAGTTGCATCATGGCTACACCTTC.

The chain employs TRBV6-2 or TRBV6-3 and TRBJ2-5; TRBD2 aligns across 11 bases. In germline, CDR1 is MNHEY, CDR2 SVGEGT. V lost 2 bases, J lost 2 bases, and 1 base stayed unmatched. This CDR3 has 15 amino acids. The CDR3 sequence: CASSYRTSGQETQYF. The DNA for the CDR3 is TGTGCCAGCAGTTACCGGACTAGCGGGCAAGAGACCCAGTACTTC.

The rearrangement uses TRBV2 and TRBJ1-2; 8 bases fit TRBD1. V trimming: 8 bases; J trimming: 5 bases; junction bases outside the gene matches: 7. CDR1 SNHLY and CDR2 FYNNEI come from the germline V gene. This CDR3 is 13 amino acids long. In DNA, the CDR3 is TGTGCCAGCGCTAAGGACAGGGAATATGGCTACACCTTC. Encoded protein: CASAKDREYGYTF.

The sample holds a few counts of this clone. The chain joins TRBV5-4 to TRBJ2-1; TRBD1 matches at 8 bases. J was trimmed by 4 bases and V by 0 bases; bases with no gene match: 3. The germline V gene has CDR1 SGHNT and CDR2 YYREEE (reference sequence). This CDR3 comprises 15 residues. In nucleotides, the CDR3 is TGTGCCAGCAGCTTGGGGACAGGGCTTTACAATGAGCAGTTCTTC. This codes for CASSLGTGLYNEQFF.